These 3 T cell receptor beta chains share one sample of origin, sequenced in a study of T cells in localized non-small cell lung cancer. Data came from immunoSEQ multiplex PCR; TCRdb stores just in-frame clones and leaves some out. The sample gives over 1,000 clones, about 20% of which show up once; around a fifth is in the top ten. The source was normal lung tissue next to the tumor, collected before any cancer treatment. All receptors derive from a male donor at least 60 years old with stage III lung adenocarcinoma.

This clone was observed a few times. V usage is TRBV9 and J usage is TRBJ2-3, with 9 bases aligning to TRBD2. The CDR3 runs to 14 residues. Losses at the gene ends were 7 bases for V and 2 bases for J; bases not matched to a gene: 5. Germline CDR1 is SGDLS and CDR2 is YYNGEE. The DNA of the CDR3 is TGTGCCAGCCAGGAGGGACTAGCCACAGATACGCAGTATTTT. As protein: CASQEGLATDTQYF.

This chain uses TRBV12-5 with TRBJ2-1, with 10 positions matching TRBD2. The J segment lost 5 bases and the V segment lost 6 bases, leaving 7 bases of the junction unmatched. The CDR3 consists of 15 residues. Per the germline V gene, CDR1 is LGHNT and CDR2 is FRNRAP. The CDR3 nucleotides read TGTGCTAGTGGCGCCGGGACTAGCGTTAACAATGAGCAGTTCTTC. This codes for CASGAGTSVNNEQFF.

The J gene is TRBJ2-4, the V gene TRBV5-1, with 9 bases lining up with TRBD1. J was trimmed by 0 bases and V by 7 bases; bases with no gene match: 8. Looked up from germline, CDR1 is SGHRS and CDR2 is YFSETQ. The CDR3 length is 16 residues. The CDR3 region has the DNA TGCGCCAGCGTTTTTAGGGACAGGGAAGCCAAAAACATTCAGTACTTC. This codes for CASVFRDREAKNIQYF.